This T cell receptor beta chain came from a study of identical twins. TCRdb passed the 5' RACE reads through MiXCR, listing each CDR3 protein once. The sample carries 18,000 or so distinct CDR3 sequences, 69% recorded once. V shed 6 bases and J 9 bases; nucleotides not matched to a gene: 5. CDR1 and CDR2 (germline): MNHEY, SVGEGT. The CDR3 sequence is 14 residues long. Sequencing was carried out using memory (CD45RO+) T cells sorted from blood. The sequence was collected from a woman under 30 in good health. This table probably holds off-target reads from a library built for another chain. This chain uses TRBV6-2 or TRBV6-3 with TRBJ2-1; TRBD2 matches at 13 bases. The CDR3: CASSWGLAGTEQFF. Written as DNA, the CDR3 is TGTGCCAGCAGCTGGGGACTAGCGGGAACTGAGCAGTTCTTC.